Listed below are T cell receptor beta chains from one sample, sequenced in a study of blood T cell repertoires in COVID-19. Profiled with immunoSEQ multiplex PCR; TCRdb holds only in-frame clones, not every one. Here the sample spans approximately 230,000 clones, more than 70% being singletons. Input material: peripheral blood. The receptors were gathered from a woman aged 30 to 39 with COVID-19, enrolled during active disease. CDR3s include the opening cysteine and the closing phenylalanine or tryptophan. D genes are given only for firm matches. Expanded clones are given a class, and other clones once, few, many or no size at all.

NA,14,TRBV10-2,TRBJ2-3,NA,TGCGCCAGCAGTGAGTACCGGGGTGCGGATACGCAGTATTTT,CASSEYRGADTQYF
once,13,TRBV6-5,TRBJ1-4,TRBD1,TGTGCCACCGGGGACAGGGTTAATGAAAAACTGTTTTTT,CATGDRVNEKLFF
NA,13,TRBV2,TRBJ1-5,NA,TGTGCCAGCGTGAGGGGGAACAATCAGCCCCAGCATTTT,CASVRGNNQPQHF
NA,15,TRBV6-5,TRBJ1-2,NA,TGTGCCAGCACTTCCCTCGGGGGGCATATCTATGGCTACACCTTC,CASTSLGGHIYGYTF
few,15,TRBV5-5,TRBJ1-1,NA,TGTGCCAGCAGCTTTAATCCAGCCTCAGGCGCTGAAGCTTTCTTT,CASSFNPASGAEAFF
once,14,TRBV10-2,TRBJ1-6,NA,TGCGCCAGCAGTGAAAGGGGTAGCAATTCACCCCTCCACTTT,CASSERGSNSPLHF
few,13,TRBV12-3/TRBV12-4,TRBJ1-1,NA,TGTGCCAGCAGTTTGAGCCAGGGGACTGAAGCTTTCTTT,CASSLSQGTEAFF
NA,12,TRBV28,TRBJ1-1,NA,TGTGCCAGCAGTTTTGCCGGGTCTGAAGCTTTCTTT,CASSFAGSEAFF
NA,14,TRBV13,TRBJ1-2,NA,TGTGCCAGCAGCTTAGGAGGCCTCGGGTATGGCTACACCTTC,CASSLGGLGYGYTF
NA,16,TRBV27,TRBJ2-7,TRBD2,TGTGCCAGCAGTCCCTTGTCTAGCGGGAGCTCCTACGAGCAGTACTTC,CASSPLSSGSSYEQYF
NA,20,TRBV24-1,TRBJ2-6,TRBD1,TGTGCCACCAGTGATTTAGGGGACAGGGGGCTTCTCTCTGGGGCCAACGTCCTGACTTTC,CATSDLGDRGLLSGANVLTF
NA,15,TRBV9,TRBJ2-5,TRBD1,TGTGCCAGCAGCGTAGGAGGGGGCATACAAGAGACCCAGTACTTC,CASSVGGGIQETQYF
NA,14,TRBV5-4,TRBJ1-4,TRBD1,TGTGCCAGCAGCGGACAGGGGATGAGGGAAAAACTGTTTTTT,CASSGQGMREKLFF
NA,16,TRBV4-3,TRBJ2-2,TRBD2,TGCGCCAGCAGCCAGGGACTAGCGGGTTACACCGGGGAGCTGTTTTTT,CASSQGLAGYTGELFF
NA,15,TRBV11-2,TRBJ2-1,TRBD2,TGTGCCAGCAGCTCCAGCCTCGGGGGGGGTCCTGAGCAGTTCTTC,CASSSSLGGGPEQFF
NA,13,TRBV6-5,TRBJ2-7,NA,TGTGCCAGCAGGACTGGGACTTTCTACGAGCAGTACTTC,CASRTGTFYEQYF
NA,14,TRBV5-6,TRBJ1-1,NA,TGTGCCAGCAGCTTGGAAGGGGGAGTCACTGAAGCTTTCTTT,CASSLEGGVTEAFF
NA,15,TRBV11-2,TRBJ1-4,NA,TGTGCCAGCAGCTTAGAGGGAGGGGGTAATGAAAAACTGTTTTTT,CASSLEGGGNEKLFF
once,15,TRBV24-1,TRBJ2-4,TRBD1,TGTGCCACCAGTGACCTCCGGGACAGGGGAAACATTCAGTACTTC,CATSDLRDRGNIQYF
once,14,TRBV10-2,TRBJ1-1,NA,TGCGCCAGCAGTGAGACAGATATGAACACTGAAGCTTTCTTT,CASSETDMNTEAFF
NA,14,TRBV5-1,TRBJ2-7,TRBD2,TGCGCCAGCAGCTTGGCCGGCGGGGGGAGCGAGCAGTACTTC,CASSLAGGGSEQYF
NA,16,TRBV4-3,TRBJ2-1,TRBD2,TGCGCCAGCAGCCGGACAAGCGGGAGAGTGTACAATGAGCAGTTCTTC,CASSRTSGRVYNEQFF
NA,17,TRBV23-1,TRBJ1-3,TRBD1,TGCGCCAGCAGTCCACCGCAGGACAGGGGGCGGGGAAACACCATATATTTT,CASSPPQDRGRGNTIYF
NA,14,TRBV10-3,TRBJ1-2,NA,TGTGCCATCAGTGAAAACCAAGGGACTTATGGCTACACCTTC,CAISENQGTYGYTF
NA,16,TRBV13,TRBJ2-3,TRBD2,TGTGCCAGCAGCTTAGGTGGGACTACTAGCACAGATACGCAGTATTTT,CASSLGGTTSTDTQYF
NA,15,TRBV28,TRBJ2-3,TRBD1,TGTGCCAGCAGTTTACAGGGGGCCGGTCCAGATACGCAGTATTTT,CASSLQGAGPDTQYF
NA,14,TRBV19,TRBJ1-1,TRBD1,TGTGCCAGTAGTATAGCAGGGGGGAACACTGAAGCTTTCTTT,CASSIAGGNTEAFF
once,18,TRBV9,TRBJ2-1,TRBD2,TGTGCCAGCAGCCCCGGGGCTAGCGGGAGCCTTATCCAAAATGAGCAGTTCTTC,CASSPGASGSLIQNEQFF
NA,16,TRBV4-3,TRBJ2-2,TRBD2,TGCGCCAGCAGCCTGGGACTAGCGGGCGTCACCGGGGAGCTGTTTTTT,CASSLGLAGVTGELFF
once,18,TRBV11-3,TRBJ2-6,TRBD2,TGTGCCAGCAGCCTGGGGGAAGCGGGGCCCTCTGGGGCCAACGTCCTGACTTTC,CASSLGEAGPSGANVLTF
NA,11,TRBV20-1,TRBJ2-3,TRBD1,TGCAGTGCTTACAGGGGAGATACGCAGTATTTT,CSAYRGDTQYF
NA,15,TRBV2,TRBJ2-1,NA,TGTGCCAGCAGTGAAGCGGAGGGGACCTACAATGAGCAGTTCTTC,CASSEAEGTYNEQFF
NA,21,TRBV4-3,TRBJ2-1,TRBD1,TGCGCCAGCAGCCGCAACGTCGCCGGACAGGGGCGATTGAGCTCCTACAATGAGCAGTTCTTC,CASSRNVAGQGRLSSYNEQFF
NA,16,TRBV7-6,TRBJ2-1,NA,TGTGCCAGCAGCTTAGAGATAGCGGCCCCGGGCAATGAGCAGTTCTTC,CASSLEIAAPGNEQFF
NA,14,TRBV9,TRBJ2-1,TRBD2,TGTGCCAGCACCCCAGGACTAGCTCTCAATGAGCAGTTCTTC,CASTPGLALNEQFF
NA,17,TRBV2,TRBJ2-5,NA,TGTGCCAGCTCCTTGGGGGGGCGCCGGTCGGGCGAAGAGACCCAGTACTTC,CASSLGGRRSGEETQYF
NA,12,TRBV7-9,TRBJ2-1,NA,TGTGCCAGCGCAGGGGACTACAATGAGCAGTTCTTC,CASAGDYNEQFF
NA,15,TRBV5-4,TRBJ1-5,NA,TGTGCCAGCAGCTTGGGGCCAGGTAGCAATCAGCCCCAGCATTTT,CASSLGPGSNQPQHF
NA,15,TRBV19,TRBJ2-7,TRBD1,TGTGCCAGTAGTATAGTCGGGACAGGGTCCTACGAGCAGTACTTC,CASSIVGTGSYEQYF
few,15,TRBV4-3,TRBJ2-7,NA,TGCGCCAGCAGCCAAGAAAGGTCCGGGGTGACCGAGCAGTACTTC,CASSQERSGVTEQYF
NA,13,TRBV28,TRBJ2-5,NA,TGTGCCAGCAGTTATTACGGCCAAGAGACCCAGTACTTC,CASSYYGQETQYF
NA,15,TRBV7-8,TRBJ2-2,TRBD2,TGTGCCACCGTGACTAGCGGAGCGAACACCGGGGAGCTGTTTTTT,CATVTSGANTGELFF
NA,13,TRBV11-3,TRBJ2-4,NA,TGTGCCAGCAGCTGGGGGCCGAAGAGCATTCAGTACTTC,CASSWGPKSIQYF
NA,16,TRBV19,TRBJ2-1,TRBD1,TGTGCCAGTAGTATTCGGGGGACAGGGGGCCCCAATGAGCAGTTCTTC,CASSIRGTGGPNEQFF
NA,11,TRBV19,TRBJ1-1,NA,TGTGCCAGTAGTTTAAATAATGAAGCTTTCTTT,CASSLNNEAFF
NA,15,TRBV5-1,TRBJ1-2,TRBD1,TGCGCCAGCAGCTCCGGACAGGGGGCGTACAATGGCTACACCTTC,CASSSGQGAYNGYTF
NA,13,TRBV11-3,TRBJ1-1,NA,TGTGCCAGCAGCTTACGAGGGAACACTGAAGCTTTCTTT,CASSLRGNTEAFF
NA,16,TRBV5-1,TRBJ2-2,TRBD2,TGCGCCAGCAGCTTGGGACTAGCGACGAACACCGGGGAGCTGTTTTTT,CASSLGLATNTGELFF
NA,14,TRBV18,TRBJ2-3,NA,TGTGCCAGCTCACCAGGGAGGCGCACAGATACGCAGTATTTT,CASSPGRRTDTQYF
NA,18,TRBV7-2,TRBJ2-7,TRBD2,TGTGCCAGCAGCTTAGCGAGGCTAGCGGGTGCTAGCTCCTACGAGCAGTACTTC,CASSLARLAGASSYEQYF
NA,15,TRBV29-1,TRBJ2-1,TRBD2,TGCAGCGTTGAGGGGGAGGAGCGGGGCTACAATGAGCAGTTCTTC,CSVEGEERGYNEQFF
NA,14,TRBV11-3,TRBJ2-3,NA,TGTGCCAGCAGCGCACAGGTTAGCACAGATACGCAGTATTTT,CASSAQVSTDTQYF
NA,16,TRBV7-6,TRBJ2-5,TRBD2,TGTGCCAGCAGCCGGGGGACTAGTAACCTACAAGAGACCCAGTACTTC,CASSRGTSNLQETQYF
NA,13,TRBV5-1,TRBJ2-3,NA,TGCGCCAGCAGCTTAGCTAGCGCAGATACGCAGTATTTT,CASSLASADTQYF
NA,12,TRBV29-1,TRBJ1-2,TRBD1,TGCAGCGGGGGACAGGCGAACTATGGCTACACCTTC,CSGGQANYGYTF
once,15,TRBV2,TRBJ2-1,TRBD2,TGTGCCAGCATTTTGACTAGCGGCAAATACAATGAGCAGTTCTTC,CASILTSGKYNEQFF
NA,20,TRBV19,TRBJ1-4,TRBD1,TGTGCCAGTAGCCACCGGGACAGGGCCACGATACGGGCAACTAATGAAAAACTGTTTTTT,CASSHRDRATIRATNEKLFF